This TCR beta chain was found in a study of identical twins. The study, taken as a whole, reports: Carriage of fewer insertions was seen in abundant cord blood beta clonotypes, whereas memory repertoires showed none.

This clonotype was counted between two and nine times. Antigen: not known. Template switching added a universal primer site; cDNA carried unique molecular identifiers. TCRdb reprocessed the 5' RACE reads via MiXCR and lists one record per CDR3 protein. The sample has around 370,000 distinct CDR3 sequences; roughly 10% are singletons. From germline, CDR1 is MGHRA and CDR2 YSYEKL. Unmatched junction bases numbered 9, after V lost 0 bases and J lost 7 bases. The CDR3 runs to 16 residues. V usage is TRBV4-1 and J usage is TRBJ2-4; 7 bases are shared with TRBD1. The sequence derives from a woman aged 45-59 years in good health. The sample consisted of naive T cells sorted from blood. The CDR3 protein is CASSQDGQGERNIQYF. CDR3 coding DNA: TGCGCCAGCAGCCAAGATGGGCAGGGGGAAAGGAACATTCAGTACTTC.